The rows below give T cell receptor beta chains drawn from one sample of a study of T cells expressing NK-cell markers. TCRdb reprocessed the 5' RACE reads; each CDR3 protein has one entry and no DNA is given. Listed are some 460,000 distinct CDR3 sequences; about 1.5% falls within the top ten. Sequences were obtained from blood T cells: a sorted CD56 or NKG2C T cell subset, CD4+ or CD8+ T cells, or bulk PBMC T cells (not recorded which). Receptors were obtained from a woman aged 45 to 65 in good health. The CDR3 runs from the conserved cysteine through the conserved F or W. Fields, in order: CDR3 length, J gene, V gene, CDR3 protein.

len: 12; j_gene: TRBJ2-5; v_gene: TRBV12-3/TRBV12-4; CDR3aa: CASSLIRETQYF
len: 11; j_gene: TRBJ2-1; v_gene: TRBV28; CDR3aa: CASGLAAEQFF
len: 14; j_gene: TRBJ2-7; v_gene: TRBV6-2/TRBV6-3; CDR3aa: CASSYRGPTDEQYF
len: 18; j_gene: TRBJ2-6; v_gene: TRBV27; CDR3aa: CASSSPVQGLGGANVLTF
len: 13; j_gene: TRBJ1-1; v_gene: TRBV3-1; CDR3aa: CASSPFEYTEAFF
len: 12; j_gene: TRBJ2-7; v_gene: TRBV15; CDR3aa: CATSRVGSEQYF
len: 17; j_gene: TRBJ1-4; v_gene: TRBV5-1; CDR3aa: CASSLGPKGNYEEKLFF
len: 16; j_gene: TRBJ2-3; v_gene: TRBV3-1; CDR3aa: CASSQGNLAGPDTQYF
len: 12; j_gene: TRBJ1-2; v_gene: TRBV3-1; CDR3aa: CASSQVSSGYTF
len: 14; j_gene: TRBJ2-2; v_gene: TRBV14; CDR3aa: CASSQVVTTGELFF
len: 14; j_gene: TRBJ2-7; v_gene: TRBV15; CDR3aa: CATSTRGDSYEQYF
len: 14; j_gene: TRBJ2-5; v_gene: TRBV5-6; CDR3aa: CASSLELVKETQYF
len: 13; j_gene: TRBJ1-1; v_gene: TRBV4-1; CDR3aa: CASSPSAAAEAFF
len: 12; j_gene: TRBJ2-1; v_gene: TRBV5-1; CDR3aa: CASSSQRSEQFF
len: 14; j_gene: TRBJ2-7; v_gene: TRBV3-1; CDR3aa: CASSPFDRNYEQYF
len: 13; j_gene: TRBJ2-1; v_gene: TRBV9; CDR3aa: CASSVVQSGEQFF
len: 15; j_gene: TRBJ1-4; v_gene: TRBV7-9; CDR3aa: CASSPEPGWDEKLFF
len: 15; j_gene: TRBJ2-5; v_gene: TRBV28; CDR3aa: CASQTSTGGLETQYF